This TCR beta chain was identified during a study of blood T cell repertoires in COVID-19. Study-level background: Acute and convalescent COVID-19 specimens originated in the United States, Italy and Spain.

Profiled with immunoSEQ multiplex PCR; TCRdb holds only in-frame clones, not every one. The sample shows just over 300,000 clones, just under 90% of them seen only once. Sample: peripheral blood. The TCR sequence derives from a woman between 25 and 40 years old with COVID-19, enrolled during active disease.

CDR3 nucleotide sequence: TGTGCCAGCAGCCCCGGTCCGAACACCGGGGAGCTGTTTTTT. Its translation: CASSPGPNTGELFF. The chain has TRBV13 and TRBJ2-2; no definite D call. Trimming pared 5 bases from V and 0 bases from J, leaving 7 bases between. Germline V CDR1 and CDR2: PRHDT, FYEKMQ (reference sequence). The CDR3 spans 14 residues.